This TCR beta chain emerged from a study of blood T cell repertoires in COVID-19. Background on the study: Samples representing acute and convalescent COVID-19 were sourced from the United States, Italy and Spain.

V shed 1 base, J shed 1 base, and the junction held 13 bases outside the gene matches. The CDR3 is made up of 19 amino acids. Germline CDR1 and CDR2: SGHNT and YENEEA. In the source study's methods: Reference gene primer amplification gave estimated nucleated cell counts. Some clones are missing from TCRdb's copy, which holds only in-frame ones; the method was immunoSEQ multiplex PCR. D and trimming were read from the DNA, whereas the V and J calls and clone size are those reported in that table. Of roughly 160,000 clones in the sample, more than 70% were seen once. The sequence was collected from a man aged 45-65 years who had recovered from COVID-19. The chain recombines TRBV11-3 with TRBJ2-1; 7 bases align to TRBD2. The source material was peripheral blood. The CDR3 DNA reads TGTGCCAGCAGCTTAGCCCCCCGTTCGCGGGAGCTATCCTACAATGAGCAGTTCTTC. As protein: CASSLAPRSRELSYNEQFF.